These 30 T cell receptor beta chains came from one sample sequenced in a study of blood T cell repertoires in COVID-19. Profiled with immunoSEQ multiplex PCR; TCRdb holds only in-frame clones, not every one. The sample consists of 150,000 or so clones, about 86% of them appearing once. Sequenced material: peripheral blood. The receptors were sampled from a woman aged 55-70 years with acute or convalescent COVID-19.

The CDR3 DNA is TGTGCCAGCAGCCAAAGGGACAGGGGGTATGGCTACACCTTC. Translating gives CASSQRDRGYGYTF. The V and J genes are TRBV3-1 (or the pseudogene TRBV3-2) and TRBJ1-2; 11 bases line up with TRBD1. The germline CDR1 and CDR2 sequences are LGHDT and YNNKEL (reference sequence). This CDR3 comprises 14 residues. Unmatched junction bases numbered 1, after V lost 2 bases and J lost 5 bases.

The rearrangement links TRBV4-1 to TRBJ1-2; maybe TRBD1 (5 bases). Trimming pared 2 bases from V and 2 bases from J, leaving 12 bases between. The CDR3 has 15 residues. Germline lookup yields CDR1 MGHRA and CDR2 YSYEKL. CDR3 in amino acids: CASSQSEAGNYGYTF. CDR3 bases: TGCGCCAGCAGCCAATCCGAGGCAGGGAACTATGGCTACACCTTC.

The chain links TRBV5-1 to TRBJ2-1, with D perhaps TRBD1 (5 bases). Per the germline V gene, CDR1 is SGHRS and CDR2 is YFSETQ. V lost 4 bases and J 7 bases, leaving 9 bases between the germline ends. The CDR3 runs to 12 residues. The CDR3 DNA reads TGCGCCAGCAGCCTCCCAGGGAATGAGCAGTTCTTC. The encoded protein is CASSLPGNEQFF.

The chain carries TRBV7-9 and TRBJ1-6, with a tentative D call TRBD1 (6 bases). Germline V gene data show CDR1 as SEHNR and CDR2 as FQNEAQ (reference sequence). Trimming took off 1 base at V and 5 bases at J, with 9 bases between the two ends. The CDR3 is made up of 15 amino acids. DNA of the CDR3: TGTGCCAGCAGCTTAGGGGACATAAATAATTCACCCCTCCACTTT. Amino acid sequence: CASSLGDINNSPLHF.

The chain has TRBV6-5 and TRBJ1-1, with a possible D match to TRBD1 (6 bases). Germline values: CDR1 MNHEY, CDR2 SVGAGI. Trimming removed 6 bases at V and 1 base at J, with 9 bases between. CDR3 length equals 13 residues. CDR3 loop: CASRRGGNTEAFF. CDR3 bases: TGTGCCAGCAGAAGGGGGGGGAACACTGAAGCTTTCTTT.

The chain carries TRBV11-1 and TRBJ2-7; TRBD1 is a possible D gene (6 bases). This CDR3 is built from 15 residues. V was pared by 1 base and J by 3 bases, with 13 bases between. The germline V gene has CDR1 SGHAT and CDR2 FQDESV (reference sequence). CDR3 DNA: TGTGCCAGCAGCTTAGACGGACAGACTTTCTACGAGCAGTACTTC. It encodes CASSLDGQTFYEQYF. The variable domain in full, with the rest retrieved from reference TRBV11-1 and TRBJ2-7, is EAEVAQSPRYKITEKSQAVAFWCDPISGHATLYWYRQILGQGPELLVQFQDESVVDDSQLPKDRFSAERLKGVDSTLKIQPAELGDSAMYLCASSLDGQTFYEQYFGPGTRLTVT.

This clone showed up many times. This chain uses TRBV4-1 with TRBJ1-5; D not certain. The V and J ends lost 0 bases and 0 bases respectively, with 9 bases between them. The length of the CDR3 is 16 residues. CDR1 and CDR2 from the germline V gene are MGHRA and YSYEKL. CDR3 loop: CASSQDRGYSNQPQHF. CDR3 in DNA: TGCGCCAGCAGCCAAGATAGAGGCTATAGCAATCAGCCCCAGCATTTT.

This rearrangement joins TRBV2 to TRBJ2-7; D perhaps matches TRBD1 (6 bases). From germline, CDR1 is SNHLY and CDR2 FYNNEI. Deletions cut 4 bases from V and 2 bases from J, with 9 bases between. CDR3 length: 13 amino acids. The CDR3: CASSVQGAYEQYF. Written as DNA, the CDR3 is TGTGCCAGCAGTGTACAGGGTGCCTACGAGCAGTACTTC.

The rearrangement joins TRBV5-4 to TRBJ2-2; 8 nucleotides agree with TRBD1. The CDR3 loop spans 16 amino acids. The trim removed 4 bases at V and 4 bases at J, leaving 9 bases unmatched. Germline values: CDR1 SGHNT, CDR2 YYREEE (reference sequence). The CDR3 here is CASSPWTGRSTGELFF. CDR3 sequence (DNA): TGTGCCAGCAGCCCCTGGACAGGGCGGAGCACCGGGGAGCTGTTTTTT.

V gene TRBV25-1 combines with J gene TRBJ2-3, with D maybe TRBD2 (6 bases). The V gene's germline CDR1 is MGHDK and CDR2 SYGVNS. The CDR3 covers 18 residues. V lost 3 bases and J 0 bases, leaving 19 bases between the germline ends. Written as DNA, the CDR3 is TGTGCCAGCAGTGATCCCCGCCGCCGGGCGGGGAGCACAGATACGCAGTATTTT. Its protein is CASSDPRRRAGSTDTQYF.

The rearrangement links TRBV7-8 to TRBJ2-1, with 13 bases matching TRBD2. In germline, CDR1 is SGHVS, CDR2 FQNEAQ. The CDR3 consists of 18 residues. V was clipped by 6 bases and J by 5 bases; unmatched bases: 13. The CDR3 reads CASRPTSGGAGVDNEQFF. The CDR3 DNA follows: TGTGCCAGCAGGCCAACTAGCGGGGGGGCCGGGGTGGACAATGAGCAGTTCTTC.

This sequence joins TRBV4-2 and TRBJ2-2; TRBD2 might be the D (6 bases). CDR1 is LGHNA, CDR2 YNFKEQ, per germline. This CDR3 has 18 amino acids. Trimming stripped 0 bases from V and 6 bases from J, with 20 bases between. The CDR3 here is CASSQDREYSPGPGELFF. CDR3 nucleotide sequence: TGTGCCAGCAGCCAAGATCGGGAGTACTCCCCCGGTCCCGGGGAGCTGTTTTTT.

V usage is TRBV11-3 and J usage is TRBJ2-1; maybe TRBD1 (5 bases). CDR1 SGHNT and CDR2 YENEEA come from the germline V gene. Trimming cost V 1 base and J 2 bases, with 12 bases left between them. This CDR3 is built from 16 residues. CDR3 sequence: CASSLALGATYNEQFF. CDR3 nucleotide sequence: TGTGCCAGCAGCTTAGCCTTAGGGGCTACCTACAATGAGCAGTTCTTC.

The chain carries TRBV19 and TRBJ2-2; tentative D call: TRBD2 (7 bases). Trimming removed 3 bases from V and 5 bases from J, with 13 bases in between. The CDR3 totals 15 residues. The germline V gene has CDR1 LNHDA and CDR2 SQIVND (reference sequence). CDR3: CASSIRGGRTGELFF. As DNA, the CDR3 is TGTGCCAGTAGTATTAGGGGGGGCCGTACCGGGGAGCTGTTTTTT.

A word on this clone: At one boundary the junction diverges from the germline segment, which might be a read error. The V and J genes are TRBV6-1 and TRBJ1-6; the match to TRBD1 covers 7 bases. Per germline, CDR1 MNHNS and CDR2 SASEGT. This CDR3 contains 15 residues. For the CDR3, the DNA is TGTGCCAGCATTGAAACCGGGACAGTATCCTCACCCCTCCACTTT. This translates into CASIETGTVSSPLHF.

The V and J genes are TRBV7-8 and TRBJ1-2; 9 nucleotides match TRBD1. CDR1 and CDR2 from the germline V gene are SGHVS and FQNEAQ. V was clipped by 5 bases and J by 3 bases; unmatched bases: 4. The CDR3 runs 14 residues. The CDR3 loop reads CASSPDRGDYGYTF. DNA for the CDR3: TGTGCCAGCAGCCCAGACAGGGGGGACTATGGCTACACCTTC.

The chain uses TRBV28 and TRBJ2-3, with D tentatively TRBD1 (5 bases). Between the trimmed V and J ends, which lost 6 bases and 2 bases, there was a span of 15 bases. This CDR3 is built from 15 residues. Germline-derived CDR1 and CDR2 are MDHEN and SYDVKM. In DNA, the CDR3 is TGTGCCAGCAGGCCAGGGCCCCAACCCACAGATACGCAGTATTTT. It encodes CASRPGPQPTDTQYF.

The rearrangement uses TRBV24-1 and TRBJ2-1; 12 nucleotides agree with TRBD2. This CDR3 region has 15 residues. Trimming cost V 2 bases and J 8 bases; bases outside gene matches: 3. In germline, CDR1 is KGHDR, CDR2 SFDVKD. The CDR3 loop is CATSDSGLAGHEQFF. The CDR3, as DNA: TGTGCCACCAGTGATTCTGGACTAGCGGGGCATGAGCAGTTCTTC.

The chain couples TRBV3-1 (or the pseudogene TRBV3-2) to TRBJ2-2; D perhaps matches TRBD1 (6 bases). Trimming stripped 3 bases from V and 4 bases from J, with 18 bases between. This CDR3 is 17 amino acids long. Germline V gives CDR1 LGHDT, CDR2 YNNKEL (reference sequence). The CDR3 region is CASSHAFRDKPTGELFF. The DNA of the CDR3 is TGTGCCAGCAGCCATGCCTTTAGGGACAAACCCACCGGGGAGCTGTTTTTT.

The genes are TRBV11-3 and TRBJ2-2, with TRBD2 as a possible D gene (7 bases). This CDR3 is 18 amino acids long. V lost 4 bases, J lost 4 bases, and 22 bases lay in between. Germline-derived CDR1 and CDR2 are SGHNT and YENEEA. The CDR3 protein is CASSYGRRGRRGTGELFF. The CDR3 DNA reads TGTGCCAGCAGCTACGGTCGGCGGGGGCGACGGGGCACCGGGGAGCTGTTTTTT.

This clone was recorded at least ten times. This sequence joins TRBV4-2 and TRBJ2-5, with TRBD2 matching 13 bases. The CDR3 spans 18 residues. The germline V gene encodes CDR1 LGHNA and CDR2 YNFKEQ. V lost 4 bases and J lost 5; bases outside the gene matches: 13. DNA for the CDR3: TGTGCCAGCAGCCTCGAACTAGCGGGGGGGCCATCGGCGGAGACCCAGTACTTC. Translated: CASSLELAGGPSAETQYF.

V usage is TRBV2 and J usage is TRBJ2-7, with D possibly TRBD1 on 6 matching bases. Trimming pared 6 bases from V and 1 base from J, leaving 13 bases between. This CDR3 has 14 residues. Per germline, CDR1 SNHLY and CDR2 FYNNEI. The CDR3 spells CASSQRDTSYEQYF. The CDR3 region has the DNA TGTGCCAGCAGCCAACGGGACACTTCCTACGAGCAGTACTTC.

The chain combines TRBV5-8 with TRBJ1-2; D unclear. Looked up from germline, CDR1 is SGHTS and CDR2 is YDEGEE. The V end was cut by 2 bases, the J end by 5 bases, with 7 bases between. This CDR3 has 12 amino acids. The CDR3 is CASSFTEYGYTF. In nucleotides, the CDR3 is TGTGCCAGCAGCTTTACAGAGTATGGCTACACCTTC. The entire variable domain, with the rest obtained from reference TRBV5-8 and TRBJ1-2, is as follows: EAGVTQSPTHLIKTRGQQATLRCSPISGHTSVYWYQQALGLGLQFLLWYDEGEERNRGNFPPRFSGRQFPNYSSELNVNALELEDSALYLCASSFTEYGYTFGSGTRLTVV.

The chain combines TRBV20-1 with TRBJ1-2; D is unclear. Trimming left V 3 bases short and J 3 bases short, with 11 bases between. CDR1 is DFQATT, CDR2 SNEGSKA, per germline (reference sequence). The CDR3 totals 13 residues. Here the CDR3 DNA reads TGCAGTGCTAGTTGGCAGGCGTACTATGGCTACACCTTC. This codes for CSASWQAYYGYTF.

The rearrangement links TRBV6-5 to TRBJ2-7; D unclear. Germline V CDR1 and CDR2: MNHEY, SVGAGI. The CDR3 sequence is 13 residues long. V lost 7 bases and J 3 bases, leaving 13 bases between the germline ends. CDR3 sequence (DNA): TGTGCCAGCAAGAGGCAGAGTGGCTACGAGCAGTACTTC. It specifies CASKRQSGYEQYF.

The chain employs TRBV29-1 and TRBJ2-6; TRBD1 matches at 7 bases. This CDR3 contains 16 residues. With V trimmed by 6 bases and J by 0 bases, 8 bases remained unmatched. CDR1 and CDR2 from the germline V gene are SQVTM and ANQGSEA. This CDR3 is CSVLGQVDSGANVLTF. The CDR3 coding sequence is TGCAGCGTACTAGGACAGGTAGACTCTGGGGCCAACGTCCTGACTTTC.

V and J are TRBV6-5 and TRBJ2-1; 13 bases match TRBD2. The CDR3 loop spans 15 amino acids. The V gene's germline CDR1 is MNHEY and CDR2 SVGAGI. Germline trimming cut 5 bases from V and 9 bases from J; bases unmatched to any gene: 7. CDR3 bases: TGTGCCAGCAGTCCCACTAGCGGGGGGGCTGGTGAGCAGTTCTTC. Its translation is CASSPTSGGAGEQFF.

J is TRBJ2-4 and V is TRBV5-5, with TRBD1 identical over 8 bases. The CDR3 runs 14 residues. Germline CDR1 is SGHKS and CDR2 is YYEKEE (reference sequence). V lost 3 bases, J lost 3 bases, and 2 bases stayed unmatched. The CDR3 nucleotides read TGTGCCAGCAGCTCGACAGGGGTCAAAAACATTCAGTACTTC. Its translation: CASSSTGVKNIQYF.

This sequence joins TRBV5-1 and TRBJ1-1; tentatively, D is TRBD1 (5 bases). This CDR3 spans 18 amino acids. The germline gives CDR1 SGHRS, CDR2 YFSETQ. The V gene lost 0 bases and the J gene lost 6 bases, with 24 bases spanning the gap. Written as DNA, the CDR3 is TGCGCCAGCAGCTTGGCCTGGGGCAGCTCAAGCACACCCGCTGAAGCTTTCTTT. Its protein product is CASSLAWGSSSTPAEAFF.

This clone has just one count. The rearrangement joins TRBV28 to TRBJ2-3; 10 bases fit TRBD2. Germline V gene data show CDR1 as MDHEN and CDR2 as SYDVKM. V lost 6 bases, J lost 4 bases, and 10 bases stayed unmatched. The CDR3 has 16 residues. The CDR3 coding sequence is TGTGCCAGCAGATGGGGCCAGCGGGGGGGCGCAGATACGCAGTATTTT. This codes for CASRWGQRGGADTQYF.